The rows below give T cell receptor beta chains drawn from one sample of a study of beta chain features in type 1 diabetes. Sequencing used immunoSEQ multiplex PCR; TCRdb keeps in-frame clones, though not all of them. The table has more than 550,000 clones, around 15% seen once. Sequenced input: naive CD4+ T cells from blood. These receptors all come from a man between 18 and 29 years old with type 1 diabetes. Each CDR3 is given with its conserved first and last residue. D genes are given only for firm matches. A clone size is listed for some rows: how often the clone was seen (once, few, many), or a class if it is expanded.

TGCAGCGTTGATTCGAGGGGTAACACTGAAGCTTTCTTT,CSVDSRGNTEAFF,NA,few,13,TRBV29-1,TRBJ1-1
TGCGCCAGCAGCCCGGGACTCCTTGAGCAGTACTTC,CASSPGLLEQYF,NA,few,12,TRBV5-1,TRBJ2-7
TGTGCCTGGAGCGTCACCGGGACAGGGAGTCACGAGCAGTACTTC,CAWSVTGTGSHEQYF,TRBD1,few,15,TRBV30,TRBJ2-7
TGTGCCAGCAGTTTCGGGAGTCGGTCGACTTCACCCCTCCACTTT,CASSFGSRSTSPLHF,NA,NA,15,TRBV28,TRBJ1-6
TGTGCCAGCAGCCCCTGGGGGACCGGTCAGCCCCAGCATTTT,CASSPWGTGQPQHF,NA,NA,14,TRBV5-6,TRBJ1-5
TGTGCCAGCTCACCACCGCCGGGACAGGGCACCGGGGAGCTGTTTTTT,CASSPPPGQGTGELFF,TRBD1,NA,16,TRBV18,TRBJ2-2
TGTGCCAGCAGCTCCTCGGAGGGAGGAGATACGCAGTATTTT,CASSSSEGGDTQYF,NA,NA,14,TRBV11-3,TRBJ2-3
TGTGCCAGCAGCGTCTCACTGCAGGGGGAAGTGAATAATTCACCCCTCCACTTT,CASSVSLQGEVNNSPLHF,TRBD1,few,18,TRBV9,TRBJ1-6
TGTGCCAGCAGCGTAGTGGGCGGAGAGCTGTTTTTT,CASSVVGGELFF,NA,few,12,TRBV9,TRBJ2-2
TGTGCCAGCAGCCTTACAGATACGCAGTATTTT,CASSLTDTQYF,NA,few,11,TRBV7-9,TRBJ2-3
TGTGCCAGCAGCCCCCAGGGATTTGGCGAAAAACTGTTTTTT,CASSPQGFGEKLFF,NA,NA,14,TRBV7-9,TRBJ1-4
TGTGCCAGCAGCCGGAACAGGGCAGATACGCAGTATTTT,CASSRNRADTQYF,NA,NA,13,TRBV7-2,TRBJ2-3
TGCAGCGTTGAAGTGGCTAAATCCTACACTGAAGCTTTCTTT,CSVEVAKSYTEAFF,NA,NA,14,TRBV29-1,TRBJ1-1
TGCGCCAGCAGCGTAGGGCTGACGGCCAACATGGAGACCCAGTACTTC,CASSVGLTANMETQYF,NA,NA,16,TRBV5-1,TRBJ2-5
TGTGCCAGCAAAGCGGGACTAGCGGGCTACAATGAGCAGTTCTTC,CASKAGLAGYNEQFF,TRBD2,few,15,TRBV5-4,TRBJ2-1
TGCGCCAGCAGCCCCGGGACCGGCATCAACGAGCAGTACTTC,CASSPGTGINEQYF,NA,NA,14,TRBV5-1,TRBJ2-7
TGTGCCAGCAGCCCTCGAGGACTACTGAACACTGAAGCTTTCTTT,CASSPRGLLNTEAFF,NA,NA,15,TRBV7-9,TRBJ1-1
TGTGCCAGCAGTTTGCCCCAGGCACGAAATACGCAGTATTTT,CASSLPQARNTQYF,NA,NA,14,TRBV28,TRBJ2-3
TGTGCCAGCAGCTTGGGACAGATGTATGGCTACACCTTC,CASSLGQMYGYTF,NA,few,13,TRBV5-4,TRBJ1-2
TGTGCCTGGGAGGGGACAGCCCCTGGCGAGCAGTACTTC,CAWEGTAPGEQYF,TRBD1,NA,13,TRBV30,TRBJ2-7
TGTGCCTGGAGTGTACGAGGGGGTGGTCAGCCCCAGCATTTT,CAWSVRGGGQPQHF,NA,few,14,TRBV30,TRBJ1-5
TGTGCCAGCAGCGCACAGGGGGCGTCTGAAAAACTGTTTTTT,CASSAQGASEKLFF,TRBD1,few,14,TRBV5-4,TRBJ1-4
TGTGCCTGGAGTCGGGGAAACCAAGAGACCCAGTACTTC,CAWSRGNQETQYF,NA,NA,13,TRBV30,TRBJ2-5
TGCGCCAGCAGCTTGGGTGGGAGTAATGAGCAGTTCTTC,CASSLGGSNEQFF,NA,NA,13,TRBV5-1,TRBJ2-1